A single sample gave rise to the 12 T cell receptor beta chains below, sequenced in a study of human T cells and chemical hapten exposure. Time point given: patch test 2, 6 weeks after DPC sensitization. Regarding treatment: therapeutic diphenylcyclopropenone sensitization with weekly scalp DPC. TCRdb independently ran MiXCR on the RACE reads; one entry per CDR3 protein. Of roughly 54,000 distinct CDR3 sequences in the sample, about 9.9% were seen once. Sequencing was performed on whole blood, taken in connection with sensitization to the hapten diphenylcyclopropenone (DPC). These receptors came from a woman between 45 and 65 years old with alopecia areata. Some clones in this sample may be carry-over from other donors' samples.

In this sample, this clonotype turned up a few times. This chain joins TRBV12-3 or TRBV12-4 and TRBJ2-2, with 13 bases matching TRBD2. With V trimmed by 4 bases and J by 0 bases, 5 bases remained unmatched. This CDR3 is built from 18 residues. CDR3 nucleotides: TGTGCCAGCAGTTCGGGACTAGCGGGGTCCGCGAACACCGGGGAGCTGTTTTTT. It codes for CASSSGLAGSANTGELFF.

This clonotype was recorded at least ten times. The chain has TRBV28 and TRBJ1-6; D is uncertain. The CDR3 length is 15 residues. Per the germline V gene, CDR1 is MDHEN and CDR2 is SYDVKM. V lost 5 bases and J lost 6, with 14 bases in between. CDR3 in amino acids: CASSKIRRSNSPLHF. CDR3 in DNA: TGTGCCAGCAGTAAAATCCGGAGGAGTAATTCACCCCTCCACTTT.

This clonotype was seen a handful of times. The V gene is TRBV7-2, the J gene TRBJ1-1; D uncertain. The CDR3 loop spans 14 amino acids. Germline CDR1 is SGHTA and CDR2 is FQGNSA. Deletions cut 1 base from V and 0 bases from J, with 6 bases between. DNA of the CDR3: TGTGCCAGCAGCTTAGTAAGCATGAACACTGAAGCTTTCTTT. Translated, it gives CASSLVSMNTEAFF.

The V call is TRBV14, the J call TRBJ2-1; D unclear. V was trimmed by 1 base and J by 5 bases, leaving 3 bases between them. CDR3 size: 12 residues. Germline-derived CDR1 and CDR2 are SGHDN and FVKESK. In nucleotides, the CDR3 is TGTGCCAGCAGCCAAGTAAACAATGAGCAGTTCTTC. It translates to CASSQVNNEQFF.

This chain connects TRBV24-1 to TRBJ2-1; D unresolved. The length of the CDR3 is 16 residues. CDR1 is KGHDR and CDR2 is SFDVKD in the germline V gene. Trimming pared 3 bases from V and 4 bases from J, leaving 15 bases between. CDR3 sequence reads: CATSDPYRDLYNEQFF. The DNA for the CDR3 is TGTGCCACCAGTGATCCCTACAGAGACCTTTACAATGAGCAGTTCTTC.

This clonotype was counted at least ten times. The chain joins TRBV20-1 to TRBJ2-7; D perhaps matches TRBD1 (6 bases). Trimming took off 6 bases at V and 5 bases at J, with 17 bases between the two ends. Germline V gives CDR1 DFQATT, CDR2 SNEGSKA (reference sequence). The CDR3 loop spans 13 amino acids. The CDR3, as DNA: TGCAGTGCCCAAAGGGGGACCTTCGACGAGCAGTACTTC. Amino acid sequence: CSAQRGTFDEQYF.

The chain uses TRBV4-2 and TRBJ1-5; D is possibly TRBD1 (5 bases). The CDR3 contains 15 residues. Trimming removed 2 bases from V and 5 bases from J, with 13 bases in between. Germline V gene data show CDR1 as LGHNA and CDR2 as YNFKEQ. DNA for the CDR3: TGTGCCAGCAGCCAAATAGCACAGGTGGATCAGCCCCAGCATTTT. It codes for CASSQIAQVDQPQHF.

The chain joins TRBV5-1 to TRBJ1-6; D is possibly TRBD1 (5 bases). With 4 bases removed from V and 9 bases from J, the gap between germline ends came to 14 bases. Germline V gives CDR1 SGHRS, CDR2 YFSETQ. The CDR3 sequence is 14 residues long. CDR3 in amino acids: CASSRDGGGSPLHF. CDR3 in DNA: TGCGCCAGCAGCCGAGACGGGGGAGGTTCACCCCTCCACTTT.

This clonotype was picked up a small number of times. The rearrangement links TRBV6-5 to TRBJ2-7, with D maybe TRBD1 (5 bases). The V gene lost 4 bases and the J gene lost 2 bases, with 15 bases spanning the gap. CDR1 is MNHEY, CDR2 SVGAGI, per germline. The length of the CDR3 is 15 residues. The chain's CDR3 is CASSSQGLQAYEQYF. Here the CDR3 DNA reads TGTGCCAGCAGTTCCCAGGGATTACAGGCCTACGAGCAGTACTTC.

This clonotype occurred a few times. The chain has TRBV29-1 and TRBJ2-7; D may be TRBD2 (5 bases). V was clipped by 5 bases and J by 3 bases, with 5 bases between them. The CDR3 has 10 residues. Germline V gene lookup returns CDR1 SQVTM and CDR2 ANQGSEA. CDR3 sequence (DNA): TGCAGCGTTCGGGACTACGAGCAGTACTTC. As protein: CSVRDYEQYF.

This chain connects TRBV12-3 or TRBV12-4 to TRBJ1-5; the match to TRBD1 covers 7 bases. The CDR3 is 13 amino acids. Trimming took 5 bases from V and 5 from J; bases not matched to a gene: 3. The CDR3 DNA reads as TGTGCCAGCAGTCTAGGACAGGATCAGCCCCAGCATTTT. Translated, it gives CASSLGQDQPQHF.

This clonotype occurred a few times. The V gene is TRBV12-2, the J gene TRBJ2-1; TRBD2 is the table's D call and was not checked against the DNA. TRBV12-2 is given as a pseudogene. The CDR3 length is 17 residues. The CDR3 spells CASRPSRRGQQDNEQFF. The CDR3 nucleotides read TGTGCAAGTCGCCCCTCCCGTAGGGGACAGCAAGACAATGAGCAGTTCTTC.